This TCR beta chain stems from a study of T cells after yellow fever vaccination. Findings and caveats of the study: Overall, a small share of clonotypes was seen in both CD4 and CD8 compartments. A large majority of primary-vaccination clones showed up again after the booster (96% CD4, 88% CD8). A secondary response was less intense yet reached its peak sooner, at day 5 versus 15.

Details on this clonotype: The antigen remains undetermined.

Germline V CDR1 and CDR2: DFQATT, SNEGSKA (reference sequence). The V segment lost 6 bases and the J segment 4 bases; nucleotides outside the gene matches: 10. CDR3 length equals 14 residues. MiXCR was run by TCRdb on the 5' RACE reads, yielding one entry per CDR3 protein. The profile shows just under 600,000 distinct CDR3 sequences, about 13% of them singletons. The sequencing used PBMCs, collected on the day of the yellow fever booster vaccination. This receptor was taken from a man younger than 40 who received the YFV17D yellow fever vaccine. The chain couples TRBV20-1 to TRBJ2-7; 9 positions match TRBD1. The CDR3 nucleotides are TGCAGTGCGGAACCGGGACAGGGTTCTTACGAGCAGTACTTC. Residues: CSAEPGQGSYEQYF.